This TCR beta chain was documented in a study of blood T cells in healthy people across ages. Concerning this clonotype itself: Its antigen is as yet unknown.

Notes on the study in general: Bulk PBMC profiling left naive and antigen-experienced comparisons inconclusive.

Germline V gene data show CDR1 as DFQATT and CDR2 as SNEGSKA (reference sequence). Germline trimming cut 2 bases from V and 4 bases from J; bases unmatched to any gene: 6. The CDR3 covers 14 residues. A second roughly 6 to 11 cycle PCR used barcoded and J-beta primers. TCRdb redid the calling of the 5' RACE reads with MiXCR, one entry per CDR3 protein. The data contain approximately 850,000 distinct CDR3 sequences, 40% to 50% of them singletons. Caucasian, healthy and from Russia, the donors were aged between roughly 6 and 95. The specimen sequenced was blood. This receptor was taken from a man aged 60 to 69 in good health. The V and J genes are TRBV20-1 and TRBJ1-1, with TRBD1 identical over 8 bases. The CDR3 DNA sequence: TGCAGTGCTAGATCAGGGGGCGCTGGCACTGAAGCTTTCTTT. Residues: CSARSGGAGTEAFF.